The source of this T cell receptor (beta chain) is a study of blood T cell repertoires in COVID-19. In the study overall: Some COVID-19 samples were acute and others convalescent; all came from the United States, Italy and Spain.

The table came from immunoSEQ multiplex PCR; TCRdb's copy has only in-frame clones and leaves some out. The sample lists 100,000 to 150,000 clones, 88% occurring once. Germline V gene sequence: CDR1 LGHDT, CDR2 YNNKEL (reference sequence). The CDR3 runs 15 residues. V lost 6 bases and J lost 3, with 15 bases in between. The V gene is TRBV3-1 (or the pseudogene TRBV3-2), the J gene TRBJ1-5; perhaps TRBD1 as D (6 bases). Input material: peripheral blood. The source of this sequence is a middle-aged man with acute or convalescent COVID-19. CDR3 nucleotides: TGTGCCAGCAGTCCGGGGGGGGGCACCAATCAGCCCCAGCATTTT. Amino acid sequence: CASSPGGGTNQPQHF.